The table lists the clone carrying this TCR beta chain with a few counts. What it binds is not known. TCR beta CDR3 region amplification was performed from RNA transcripts. During a first-round RT-PCR of the TCR CDR3, the HTBI primer set was used. TCRdb passed the multiplex PCR reads through MiXCR, listing each CDR3 protein once. Altogether 480,000 or so distinct CDR3 sequences are present, around 43% being singletons, with the ten largest covering 44%. Clinical symptoms, serum thyroxine and TRAb, thyroid ultrasound and orbital computed tomography were used for the diagnoses. This sample was taken from a study of T cells in Graves' hyperthyroidism and ophthalmopathy. General observations from the study: It was a median about 6.5 months before onset that the model predicted ophthalmopathy. Blood samples included most of the expanded thyroid clonotypes exceeding 0.001.

Germline V gene data show CDR1 as SQVTM and CDR2 as ANQGSEA. The V end was cut by 2 bases, the J end by 4 bases, with 14 bases between. The CDR3 is 14 amino acids. Sample: peripheral blood or thyroid tissue (not recorded which). V usage is TRBV29-1 and J usage is TRBJ1-2; D gene uncertain. The TCR originated in an adult woman with Graves' disease, either hyperthyroidism or ophthalmopathy (not recorded which). The chain's CDR3 is CSVELPEGPYGYTF. The CDR3, as DNA: TGCAGCGTTGAATTGCCGGAGGGCCCCTATGGCTACACCTTC.